This T cell receptor (beta chain) originates from a study of CD8+ T cells in alopecia areata. Treatment meaning: oral pan-JAK inhibitor, 5-10 mg twice daily. The sorting of PBMCs gave CD4+ and CD8+ T cells. Extraction of RNA preceded its reverse transcription into cDNA, which served as the sequencing template. Here immunoSEQ multiplex PCR was the method, and the copy in TCRdb shows in-frame clones only, minus some. The sample consists of around 200,000 clones, around 65% of them appearing once. Germline lookup yields CDR1 SQVTM and CDR2 ANQGSEA. The CDR3 length is 13 residues. Trimming removed 5 bases from V and 1 base from J, with 11 bases in between.

The sequences come from CD4+ T cells sorted from blood, collected at week 4, from a patient treated with tofacitinib. This clonotype originated in a human donor with alopecia areata. The gene calls are TRBV29-1 and TRBJ1-1; D is unclear. The CDR3 spells CSVSRGSNTEAFF. The DNA for the CDR3 is TGCAGCGTTTCTAGAGGTTCGAACACTGAAGCTTTCTTT.